This T cell receptor beta chain was profiled in a study of blood T cell repertoires in COVID-19 (dated by TCRdb to about 2020). At the level of the whole study: Samples from collaborators originated in the United States, Italy and Spain and spanned both the acute and convalescent phases of COVID-19. The prospective study material was composed of cDNA or gDNA derived from T cells, B-cell-depleted T cells, or PBMCs. The dataset comprised deeply sampled blood TCRbeta repertoires from subjects exposed to, actively infected with, or recovered from COVID-19. The repertoires were released in a freely available public database intended as a resource for research on the immune response to SARS-CoV-2. The samples were drawn from two sources: the first 160 participants of the ongoing ImmuneRACE study, and 1,000 to 1,500 subjects contributed by 6 global collaborators. Sample metadata almost always included a de-identified subject ID, COVID-19 status, age in years and sex. Where available, HLA class I and class II types were obtained from metadata supplied by the sample provider rather than from assay-based typing. Results the study describes overall, beyond this receptor: The amount of clinical and demographic metadata varied by source and participant and was provided uncurated.

TCRbeta CDR3 regions were amplified from genomic DNA using the immunoSEQ Assay, a bias-controlled multiplex PCR. On the study's bioinformatics: Within the assay, amplification of reference gene primers was used to estimate how many nucleated cells each sample contained. To quantify the absolute abundance of each unique TCRbeta CDR3 rearrangement, sequence reads were collapsed and filtered. For each sample, productive Simpson clonality was calculated as the square root of Simpson's diversity index over productive rearrangements. This is the immuneACCESS table as TCRdb keeps it, with only in-frame sequences that have V and J called. A part of the clones is gone; compared with another copy, unresolved V genes explain less than half, and the rest is unexplained. V and J calls plus clone size are reproduced from that table; the DNA served to infer D and trimming. Across this sample there are 200,000 to 250,000 clones, with more than 85% seen only once. The ten largest clones capture around 0.84% of the sample.

One collaborating source in Seattle enrolled patients while the patients were actively infected and followed the patients over time throughout the course of disease. The collaborating institutions used their own protocols to collect whole blood in K2EDTA tubes. For TCRbeta analysis, collaborators shipped samples in one of three forms: frozen whole blood, isolated PBMCs, or DNA extracted from either of those sample types. The CDR3 covers 15 residues, taking in both the cysteine and the phenylalanine. Kept here is only the CDR3 DNA, which spans 45 bases and is read in frame from base 1. With regard to this clone: It has no known antigen specificity. Base qualities are not provided; no much larger clone lies one nucleotide away.

The V and J genes are TRBV21-1 and TRBJ1-6. TRBV21-1 corresponds to a pseudogene. The sequence was collected from a man in his fifties or sixties with COVID-19, enrolled during active disease. The sequenced material came from peripheral blood. The DNA sequence is TGTGCCAGCAGCAAGGGAGGGACCCTTAATTCACCCCTCCACTTT. Its translation is CASSKGGTLNSPLHF.